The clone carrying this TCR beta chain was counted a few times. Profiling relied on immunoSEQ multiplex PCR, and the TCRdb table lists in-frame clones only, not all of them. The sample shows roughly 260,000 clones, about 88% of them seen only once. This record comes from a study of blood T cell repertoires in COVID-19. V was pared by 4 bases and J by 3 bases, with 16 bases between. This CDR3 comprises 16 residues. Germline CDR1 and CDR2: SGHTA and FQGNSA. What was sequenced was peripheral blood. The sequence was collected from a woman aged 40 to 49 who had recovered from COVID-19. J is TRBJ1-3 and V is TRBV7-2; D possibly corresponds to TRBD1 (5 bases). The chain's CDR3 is CASSSSGGISGNTIYF. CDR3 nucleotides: TGTGCCAGCAGCTCCTCTGGGGGGATCAGTGGAAACACCATATATTTT.